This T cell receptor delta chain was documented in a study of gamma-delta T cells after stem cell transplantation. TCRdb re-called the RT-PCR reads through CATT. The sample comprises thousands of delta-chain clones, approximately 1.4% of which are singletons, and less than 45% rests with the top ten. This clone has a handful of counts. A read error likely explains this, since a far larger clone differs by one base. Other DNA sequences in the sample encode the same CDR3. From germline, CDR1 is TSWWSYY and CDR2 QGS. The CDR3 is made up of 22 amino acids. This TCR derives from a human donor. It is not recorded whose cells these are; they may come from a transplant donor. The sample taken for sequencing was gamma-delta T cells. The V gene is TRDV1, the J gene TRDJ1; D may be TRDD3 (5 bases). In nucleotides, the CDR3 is TGTGCTCTCGGGGACTTACGGCTGGTTTGGTTTGACACTCCCGACTACACCGATAAACTCATCTTT. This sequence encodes CALGDLRLVWFDTPDYTDKLIF.